The entry below gives a single T cell receptor beta chain sequence along with its context. The antigen it binds to is not known. Base qualities are not at hand, and no much larger clone is one base apart. V was cut back by 0 bases and J by 6 bases, leaving a gap of 2 bases between them. The CDR3 spans 11 residues, from the cysteine through the phenylalanine. Only the CDR3 DNA stays, 33 bases, in frame from base 1. The sample is drawn from a study of radiation and T cells in renal cell carcinoma (dated by TCRdb to 2019 to 2021). Study-level background: The samples were drawn from a clinical trial, where primary renal cell carcinomas were treated with 15 Gy of stereotactic body radiation therapy and then removed by nephrectomy 4 weeks afterward. TCR beta sequencing covered fewer than 60 samples in total, comprising some 25 tumors and approximately 27 peripheral blood samples. In the approximately 53 samples combined, some 4,000,000 unique CDR3 nucleotide sequences were found, encoding 2.5 million or so unique CDR3 amino acid sequences.

According to the study, the label for this sample's time point signals: baseline pretreatment blood. The treatment or condition tag for this specimen amounts to: 15 Gy SBRT to primary tumor, nephrectomy 4 weeks later. To follow tumor-enriched clonotypes, peripheral blood was collected serially from radiation-treated patients at baseline and again at 2 weeks and 4 weeks after SBRT. Renal cell carcinoma with clear cell pathology was present in all patients. Genomic DNA for TCR sequencing was prepared using the QIAamp DNA Blood Mini Kit (Qiagen). Samples were included in the analyses only if all quality control checks were passed. Results and caveats for the whole study, not just this receptor: The single-armed trial design could not address effects of radiation dose or scheduling on the TCR repertoire. In blood, the top tumor clonotypes increased from baseline to 2 weeks after radiation and then shrank by 4 weeks, which suggests a temporary expansion of tumor-resident clones. Because no pretreatment tumor biopsies were available, whether clonotypes were present in the tumor at baseline could not be determined. Dynamics of the blood repertoire were not tracked past 4 weeks after treatment.

TCR beta libraries were generated from genomic DNA with the immunoSEQ kit, following the manufacturer's recommendations. For library preparation, a first multiplex PCR was performed with proprietary primers, followed by a second PCR in which unique barcodes were added, and bead cleanups were performed after each round. A positive control reaction and a negative control reaction, both provided in the kit, were run with every batch of samples. The final libraries underwent checking on an Agilent 4200 TapeStation D1000 ScreenTape, volumetric pooling, and quantification by qPCR. Sequencing was performed on an Illumina NextSeq500 using a MidOutput 150-cycle cartridge, with 156 Read1 cycles, 15 Index1 cycles, and the kit custom primers. The pooled library was loaded at 0.75 to 1 pM, and approximately 20% PhiX control was spiked in. From the authors' description of their analysis: Vendor-processed data were analyzed in R, and a clonotype was defined as all T cells sharing the same CDR3 nucleotide sequence. In the clone abundance analyses, frequencies in each sample were normalized to that sample's 10,000 most abundant clones. Before analysis, public T cell clones were removed, and these numbered fewer than six per sample on average. Tumor-enriched and baseline blood-enriched clonotypes were defined by at least a 32-fold difference in abundance between compartments. A beta-binomial differential abundance model was used to identify clonotypes that were expanded or contracted between blood time points. Similarity between tumor and blood repertoires was quantified using the Baroni-Urbani and Buser coefficient, and groups were compared with two-tailed Wilcoxon tests in R. TCRdb holds this immuneACCESS table with in-frame rearrangements only. Some clones are missing; in checked studies, unresolved V genes explain under half, and the rest has no known cause. V and J calls and clone size are those listed in that table; D and trimming were worked out from the DNA. The sample has about 130,000 clones on record, 70% to 90% of them singletons. The leading ten clones occupy 12% of the sample.

The rearranged segments are TRBV5-3 and TRBJ2-3; the D gene identity is not certain. TRBV5-3 is known as an ORF, though its function is uncertain. This TCR came from a woman aged 45-59 years with renal cell carcinoma. This specimen consisted of blood, obtained from a patient whose treatment included radiotherapy and nephrectomy. The CDR3 region: CARSLGDTQYF. The sequenced DNA is TGTGCCAGAAGCTTGGGGGATACGCAGTATTTT.